This T cell receptor beta chain was sequenced for a study of T cell repertoires in cytomegalovirus infection. Study details: Matching HLA type and CMV infection were both indicated by public TCR beta signatures.

J was trimmed by 6 bases and V by 4 bases; bases with no gene match: 12. Germline loops: CDR1 SGDLS, CDR2 YYNGEE. The CDR3 covers 16 residues. A word on this clonotype: What it binds is unknown.

The study, taken as a whole, reports: Adding up the frequency of public TCR beta families identified people who carried CMV plus the relevant HLA.

TCRdb passed the reads through MiXCR, listing each CDR3 protein once. The sample has approximately 730,000 distinct CDR3 sequences, about 29% seen once; the top ten hold over 10%. Sequenced material: cultured CD8+ T cells from PBMCs, taken from culture after CMV antigen stimulation. The V call is TRBV9, the J call TRBJ2-1, with TRBD1 matching over 8 bases. The TCR was taken from a human donor in good health (CMV status not recorded). Some clones in this sample may be carry-over from other donors' samples. CDR3 sequence (DNA): TGTGCCAGCAGCTCCCGAGACAGGGGACTCCTCAATGAGCAGTTCTTC. As protein: CASSSRDRGLLNEQFF.